These T cell receptor beta chains were read from a single sample in a study of blood T cell repertoires in COVID-19. The protocol was immunoSEQ multiplex PCR, while the TCRdb copy is restricted to in-frame clones and leaves out a portion. Seen here are 43,000 or so clones, 83% observed once, and the top ten hold around 6.1%. Sequenced material: peripheral blood. All receptors come from a woman of 80 years or more with acute or convalescent COVID-19. CDR3s include the opening cysteine and the closing phenylalanine or tryptophan. A D gene is named only where the DNA matches it firmly. Not all rows give a size; the values are once, few, many and, for expanded clones, a class.

once	TRBV19	TRBJ1-1	.	CASSGWGQRVGTEAFF	TGTGCCAGTAGTGGGTGGGGGCAACGGGTCGGCACTGAAGCTTTCTTT
.	TRBV7-2	TRBJ2-3	TRBD2	CASSPQPILAGASTDTQYF	TGTGCCAGCAGCCCACAACCCATACTAGCGGGGGCGAGCACAGATACGCAGTATTTT
.	TRBV5-8	TRBJ2-4	.	CASRARGAITKNIQYF	TGTGCCAGCAGGGCCCGGGGGGCGATCACCAAAAACATTCAGTACTTC
.	TRBV5-1	TRBJ2-7	.	CASSPAGLSRIRSYEQYF	TGCGCCAGCAGCCCTGCGGGGTTAAGTCGCATCCGCTCCTACGAGCAGTACTTC
.	TRBV7-9	TRBJ2-1	TRBD2	CASSLAGTSGGAGNEQFF	TGTGCCAGCAGCTTAGCGGGGACTAGCGGGGGGGCCGGTAATGAGCAGTTCTTC
.	TRBV11-2	TRBJ2-1	TRBD2	CASSSSGGASNEQFF	TGTGCCAGCAGCTCTAGCGGGGGCGCGTCCAATGAGCAGTTCTTC
.	TRBV5-1	TRBJ1-2	TRBD1	CASSLSGQASNGYTF	TGCGCCAGCAGCTTGAGTGGACAGGCATCTAATGGCTACACCTTC
.	TRBV19	TRBJ1-6	.	CASSLLGGALHF	TGTGCCAGTAGCCTCCTGGGGGGGGCCCTCCACTTT
once	TRBV6-6	TRBJ1-5	.	CASSTQGFNQPQHF	TGTGCCAGCAGTACCCAGGGTTTCAATCAGCCCCAGCATTTT
.	TRBV18	TRBJ1-1	.	CASSGRRGVNTEAFF	TGTGCCAGCTCAGGCCGGCGGGGGGTGAACACTGAAGCTTTCTTT
.	TRBV10-3	TRBJ1-5	.	CAISEGEVSNQPQHF	TGTGCCATCAGTGAGGGGGAGGTAAGCAATCAGCCCCAGCATTTT
once	TRBV3-1/TRBV3-2	TRBJ2-5	.	CASSQEVGLSSETQYF	TGTGCCAGCAGCCAAGAGGTCGGGTTGTCGTCGGAGACCCAGTACTTC
.	TRBV7-3	TRBJ2-5	TRBD2	CASSPVGGGTETQYF	TGTGCCAGCAGCCCCGTCGGGGGGGGCACGGAGACCCAGTACTTC
once	TRBV6-6	TRBJ1-2	.	CASSYGAANYGYTF	TGTGCCAGCAGTTACGGAGCGGCCAACTATGGCTACACCTTC
.	TRBV5-8	TRBJ1-5	.	CASSLDGNRNQPQHF	TGTGCCAGCAGCTTGGACGGGAATCGCAATCAGCCCCAGCATTTT
.	TRBV7-2	TRBJ2-7	TRBD2	CASSLGPPCGGADEQYF	TGTGCCAGCAGCTTAGGCCCCCCTTGCGGGGGGGCCGACGAGCAGTACTTC
once	TRBV5-1	TRBJ2-2	.	CASSLGDSTGELFF	TGCGCCAGCAGCTTGGGAGACAGCACCGGGGAGCTGTTTTTT
.	TRBV7-2	TRBJ1-3	TRBD1	CASSWTGGSSGNTIYF	TGTGCCAGCAGCTGGACAGGGGGAAGCTCTGGAAACACCATATATTTT
.	TRBV5-8	TRBJ2-7	.	CASSLTYDLTTVYEQYF	TGTGCCAGCAGCCTAACTTACGACCTTACGACAGTTTACGAGCAGTACTTC
.	TRBV7-3	TRBJ1-1	.	CASSFGRDTEAFF	TGTGCCAGCAGCTTTGGCAGGGACACTGAAGCTTTCTTT
.	TRBV5-5	TRBJ2-3	TRBD2	CASRHGTSSDTQYF	TGTGCCAGCAGGCACGGGACTAGCTCAGATACGCAGTATTTT
.	TRBV19	TRBJ1-1	TRBD1	CASSIGQGNTEAFF	TGTGCCAGTAGTATCGGACAGGGGAACACTGAAGCTTTCTTT
.	TRBV30	TRBJ1-5	TRBD1	CAWSVGGEKGRMKPQHF	TGTGCCTGGAGTGTAGGGGGCGAGAAGGGCAGGATGAAGCCCCAGCATTTT
.	TRBV5-4	TRBJ2-7	TRBD2	CASSLGEGIYEQYF	TGTGCCAGCAGCTTGGGGGAGGGGATCTACGAGCAGTACTTC
.	TRBV19	TRBJ1-4	.	CASSIDRSTNEKLFF	TGTGCCAGTAGTATCGACAGGTCCACTAATGAAAAACTGTTTTTT
.	TRBV3-1/TRBV3-2	TRBJ2-1	.	CASSQEGGGLYNEQFF	TGTGCCAGCAGCCAAGAGGGCGGGGGCCTGTACAATGAGCAGTTCTTC
.	TRBV14	TRBJ1-1	TRBD1	CASSQGQGAGTEAFF	TGTGCCAGCAGCCAAGGTCAGGGGGCAGGAACTGAAGCTTTCTTT
once	TRBV11-2	TRBJ2-3	TRBD2	CASSLRSMAGDLTDTQYF	TGTGCCAGCAGCTTACGATCCATGGCGGGGGACCTCACAGATACGCAGTATTTT
.	TRBV3-1/TRBV3-2	TRBJ1-2	.	CASSLQGRYGYTF	TGTGCCAGCAGCTTACAGGGTCGCTATGGCTACACCTTC
.	TRBV6-6	TRBJ1-6	.	CASSRQVDNSPLHF	TGTGCCAGCAGCCGACAGGTTGATAATTCACCCCTCCACTTT
.	TRBV3-1/TRBV3-2	TRBJ1-1	.	CASSQDIGRNTEAFF	TGTGCCAGCAGCCAAGATATAGGGAGGAACACTGAAGCTTTCTTT
few	TRBV5-6	TRBJ2-2	.	CASSFGPQGTGELFF	TGTGCCAGCAGCTTCGGGCCTCAGGGGACCGGGGAGCTGTTTTTT
medium-sized	TRBV2	TRBJ1-2	TRBD1	CASTVVVVGQGASYGYTF	TGTGCCAGCACTGTCGTTGTTGTCGGACAGGGGGCGAGCTATGGCTACACCTTC
.	TRBV7-6	TRBJ2-2	TRBD2	CASSLRLADTGELFF	TGTGCCAGCAGCTTACGCCTAGCGGACACCGGGGAGCTGTTTTTT
.	TRBV19	TRBJ2-2	.	CASSLTGSANTGELFF	TGTGCCAGCAGCCTCACAGGTTCCGCGAACACCGGGGAGCTGTTTTTT
few	TRBV19	TRBJ1-2	.	CASSEGGYGYTF	TGTGCCAGTAGTGAGGGAGGATATGGCTACACCTTC
.	TRBV7-7	TRBJ2-3	TRBD2	CASSLGLAKTDTQYF	TGTGCTAGCAGCTTAGGACTAGCGAAAACAGATACGCAGTATTTT
.	TRBV20-1	TRBJ2-2	TRBD2	CSASVSGGSTGELFF	TGCAGTGCTAGTGTTTCGGGGGGATCCACCGGGGAGCTGTTTTTT
.	TRBV7-9	TRBJ2-7	.	CASSFLSEQYF	TGTGCCAGCAGCTTCTTGTCCGAGCAGTACTTC
.	TRBV4-1	TRBJ1-5	.	CASSQDRAGNQPQHF	TGCGCCAGCAGCCAAGATAGGGCAGGGAATCAGCCCCAGCATTTT
.	TRBV3-1/TRBV3-2	TRBJ2-3	.	CASSQGRLAFVTDTQYF	TGTGCCAGCAGCCAAGGACGCCTAGCCTTCGTCACAGATACGCAGTATTTT
few	TRBV2	TRBJ1-5	TRBD1	CASSPTDRVGQPQHF	TGTGCCAGCAGCCCTACCGACAGGGTTGGTCAGCCCCAGCATTTT
.	TRBV12-2	TRBJ1-1	.	CASRLAHPQEINKTEAFF	TGTGCAAGTCGCTTAGCGCACCCCCAGGAAATTAACAAGACTGAAGCTTTCTTT
.	TRBV6-5	TRBJ1-3	.	CASSPGHYSGNTIYF	TGTGCCAGCAGTCCAGGACACTACTCTGGAAACACCATATATTTT
.	TRBV1	TRBJ2-7	.	CTSSKGKGGKTYEQYF	TGCACCAGCAGCAAAGGAAAAGGGGGAAAGACCTACGAGCAGTACTTC
.	TRBV6-5	TRBJ1-6	.	CASSYDSNPPLHF	TGTGCCAGCAGTTACGACAGTAATCCACCCCTCCACTTT
once	TRBV27	TRBJ1-6	.	CASSFLVSSYNSPLHF	TGTGCCAGCAGTTTTTTAGTGAGCTCCTATAATTCACCCCTCCACTTT
few	TRBV6-6	TRBJ1-1	.	CASSYSTLGGEAFF	TGTGCCAGCAGTTACTCAACCCTCGGGGGTGAAGCTTTCTTT
.	TRBV19	TRBJ2-3	TRBD2	CASTTGLGNADTQYF	TGTGCCAGTACCACCGGACTAGGAAACGCAGATACGCAGTATTTT
once	TRBV6-1	TRBJ1-5	TRBD1	CASSDVGGRTGRNQPQHF	TGTGCCAGCAGTGATGTTGGGGGTAGGACAGGCCGCAATCAGCCCCAGCATTTT
.	TRBV24-1	TRBJ2-3	.	CATSESPQGIRTDTQYF	TGTGCCACCAGTGAATCCCCCCAGGGAATTAGGACAGATACGCAGTATTTT
once	TRBV5-1	TRBJ2-2	TRBD1	CASSYQGASTGELFF	TGCGCCAGCAGCTATCAGGGGGCGAGCACCGGGGAGCTGTTTTTT
.	TRBV11-2	TRBJ1-4	.	CASSFGRRNEKLFF	TGTGCCAGCAGCTTCGGGAGGCGCAATGAAAAACTGTTTTTT